Shown below are 32 T cell receptor beta chains from a single sample sequenced in a study of cytomegalovirus exposure and HLA in healthy donors. PCR involved 60 Vbeta and 13 Jbeta primers. Libraries were prepared by immunoSEQ multiplex PCR; TCRdb keeps only in-frame clonotypes and omits some of them. The sample consists of about 160,000 clones, around 86% of them appearing once. The sequencing input was PBMCs. These TCRs come from a girl aged 2 to 10 in good health and CMV-seropositive.

V gene TRBV6-1 combines with J gene TRBJ2-7; 8 bases match TRBD1. The V gene's germline CDR1 is MNHNS and CDR2 SASEGT. V lost 2 bases, J lost 2 bases, and 5 bases stayed unmatched. The CDR3 contains 15 residues. CDR3 in amino acids: CASSETGQAPYEQYF. CDR3 sequence (DNA): TGTGCCAGCAGTGAAACGGGACAGGCCCCCTACGAGCAGTACTTC.

The chain recombines TRBV15 with TRBJ2-3, with 11 bases fitting TRBD2. V shed 3 bases, J shed 3 bases, and the junction held 5 bases outside the gene matches. Germline-derived CDR1 and CDR2 are LNHNV and YYDKDF (reference sequence). There are 16 residues in the CDR3. CDR3 nucleotides: TGTGCCACCAGCAGTCGACTAGCGGGGAGTACAGATACGCAGTATTTT. As protein: CATSSRLAGSTDTQYF.

The chain employs TRBV30 and TRBJ2-7; 7 bases line up with TRBD1. Germline assignment: CDR1 GTSNPN and CDR2 SVGIG (reference sequence). Trimming cost V 0 bases and J 1 base; bases outside gene matches: 6. The CDR3 contains 15 residues. The CDR3 DNA reads TGTGCCTGGAGTGTAGAGGCAGGGGGTTCCTACGAGCAGTACTTC. This translates into CAWSVEAGGSYEQYF.

The chain recombines TRBV10-1 with TRBJ2-7, with TRBD2 identical over 7 bases. CDR3 length equals 12 residues. V shed 4 bases and J 7 bases; nucleotides not matched to a gene: 4. Germline V gives CDR1 WNHNN, CDR2 SYGVQD (reference sequence). Here the CDR3 reads CASSGTSDEQYF. The CDR3 bases are TGCGCCAGCAGTGGGACTAGTGATGAGCAGTACTTC.

V gene TRBV6-5 combines with J gene TRBJ2-2; the D gene is possibly TRBD2 (6 bases). V lost 7 bases, J lost 2 bases, and 11 bases lay in between. CDR1 MNHEY and CDR2 SVGAGI come from the germline V gene. There are 14 residues in the CDR3. CDR3 in DNA: TGTGCCAGCAACGAGGCGGGAAACACCGGGGAGCTGTTTTTT. Translating gives CASNEAGNTGELFF.

The chain links TRBV28 to TRBJ1-2; possible D gene TRBD1, 5 bases. V dropped 6 bases and J dropped 4 bases, with 9 bases sitting between them. The CDR3 runs 12 residues. Germline V gene lookup returns CDR1 MDHEN and CDR2 SYDVKM. The CDR3 nucleotides read TGTGCCAGCAGCGCAACAGGCTATGGCTACACCTTC. It specifies CASSATGYGYTF.

The genes are TRBV27 and TRBJ1-2; D is perhaps TRBD1 (6 bases). Trimming took off 4 bases at V and 2 bases at J, with 8 bases between the two ends. The CDR3 loop spans 13 amino acids. Germline V gene sequence: CDR1 MNHEY, CDR2 SMNVEV (reference sequence). CDR3 coding DNA: TGTGCCAGCAGTTGGACAGCCAACTATGGCTACACCTTC. Translating it yields CASSWTANYGYTF.

This clone appeared a few times. V and J are TRBV28 and TRBJ2-7, with D possibly being TRBD1 (6 bases). Germline V CDR1 and CDR2: MDHEN, SYDVKM. With 2 bases removed from V and 3 bases from J, the gap between germline ends came to 8 bases. The length of the CDR3 is 13 residues. The CDR3 coding sequence is TGTGCCAGCAGTTTAGAGGGGGACTACGAGCAGTACTTC. Residues: CASSLEGDYEQYF. Variable domain in full (rest from reference TRBV28 and TRBJ2-7): DVKVTQSSRYLVKRTGEKVFLECVQDMDHENMFWYRQDPGLGLRLIYFSYDVKMKEKGDIPEGYSVSREKKERFSLILESASTNQTSMYLCASSLEGDYEQYFGPGTRLTVT.

This sequence joins TRBV4-1 and TRBJ1-2, with D hard to call. The CDR3 length is 14 residues. Trimming took 0 bases from V and 0 from J, leaving 5 bases between them. Per the germline V gene, CDR1 is MGHRA and CDR2 is YSYEKL. CDR3 bases: TGCGCCAGCAGCCAAGACATTTCTAACTATGGCTACACCTTC. The encoded protein is CASSQDISNYGYTF.

In this sample, this clone turned up once. In DNA, the CDR3 is TGTGCCAGTAGTATGAGACAGGGTAACCAAGAGACCCAGTACTTC. Amino acids: CASSMRQGNQETQYF. The J gene is TRBJ2-5, the V gene TRBV19; 7 positions match TRBD1. The ends lost 3 bases at V and 0 bases at J; junction bases unmatched: 4. From germline, CDR1 is LNHDA and CDR2 SQIVND (reference sequence). This CDR3 spans 15 amino acids.

The chain carries TRBV5-4 and TRBJ1-5; a weak D match, TRBD1 (6 bases). The germline V gene encodes CDR1 SGHNT and CDR2 YYREEE (reference sequence). The V end lost 4 bases, the J end lost 6 bases, and 11 bases lay between the germline ends. CDR3 length equals 13 residues. CDR3 sequence reads: CASSHQGRQPQHF. The CDR3 region has the DNA TGTGCCAGCAGCCACCAGGGGCGTCAGCCCCAGCATTTT.

Here the CDR3 reads CAWSGQGAPSDQPQHF. DNA of the CDR3: TGTGCCTGGTCGGGACAGGGGGCACCGAGTGATCAGCCCCAGCATTTT. The chain joins TRBV30 to TRBJ1-5, with 12 bases identical to TRBD1. The CDR3 runs 16 residues. J lost 5 bases, V lost 5 bases, and 10 bases had no gene match. Germline V gene data show CDR1 as GTSNPN and CDR2 as SVGIG (reference sequence).

V is TRBV19 and J is TRBJ1-2; possible D gene TRBD1, 6 bases. The CDR3 length is 14 residues. The germline V gene encodes CDR1 LNHDA and CDR2 SQIVND (reference sequence). Trimming stripped 3 bases from V and 3 bases from J, with 11 bases between. The CDR3 reads CASSINRAYYGYTF. The CDR3 coding sequence is TGTGCCAGTAGTATTAACAGGGCATACTATGGCTACACCTTC.

The CDR3 DNA is TGTGCCTGGTGCCTCCCGGACAGGGCCACTAATGAAAAACTGTTTTTT. This codes for CAWCLPDRATNEKLFF. The chain has TRBV30 and TRBJ1-4; 8 bases match TRBD1. The germline V gene has CDR1 GTSNPN and CDR2 SVGIG (reference sequence). The CDR3 is made up of 16 amino acids. Trimming removed 5 bases from V and 2 bases from J; junction bases left unmatched: 10. The whole variable domain, remainder taken from reference TRBV30 and TRBJ1-4, is SQTIHQWPATLVQPVGSPLSLECTVEGTSNPNLYWYRQAAGRGLQLLFYSVGIGQISSEVPQNLSASRPQDRQFILSSKKLLLSDSGFYLCAWCLPDRATNEKLFFGSGTQLSVL.

V usage is TRBV7-9 and J usage is TRBJ2-2; TRBD2 is a possible D gene (6 bases). The CDR3 has 13 amino acids. Germline lookup yields CDR1 SEHNR and CDR2 FQNEAQ (reference sequence). Trimming removed 3 bases from V and 7 bases from J, with 9 bases in between. The CDR3 bases are TGTGCCAGCAGCTTGCGGGAAAACGGGGAGCTGTTTTTT. This translates into CASSLRENGELFF.

The J gene is TRBJ2-3, the V gene TRBV5-6, with 14 nucleotides matching TRBD2. CDR3 length: 17 residues. Germline CDR1 and CDR2: SGHDT and YYEEEE. V shed 2 bases and J 3 bases; nucleotides not matched to a gene: 5. The CDR3, as DNA: TGTGCCAGCAGCTTCCGACTAGCGGGAGGGCAAACAGATACGCAGTATTTT. Translation gives CASSFRLAGGQTDTQYF.

The V gene is TRBV5-4, the J gene TRBJ2-5; TRBD2 might be the D (6 bases). Trimming took off 4 bases at V and 5 bases at J, with 12 bases between the two ends. Germline CDR1 is SGHNT and CDR2 is YYREEE (reference sequence). The CDR3 loop spans 13 amino acids. The CDR3 sequence is CASSPGRWETQYF. The CDR3 DNA is TGTGCCAGCAGCCCGGGGAGGTGGGAGACCCAGTACTTC.

V and J are TRBV30 and TRBJ1-5; D is unclear. In germline, CDR1 is GTSNPN, CDR2 SVGIG (reference sequence). Trimming removed 2 bases at V and 3 bases at J, with 8 bases between. The CDR3 runs 13 residues. The CDR3: CAWSSQYNQPQHF. The CDR3 DNA sequence: TGTGCCTGGAGTTCACAGTACAATCAGCCCCAGCATTTT.

This rearrangement joins TRBV30 to TRBJ2-3, with 7 bases matching TRBD2. The CDR3 runs to 13 residues. V lost 4 bases, J lost 2 bases, and 3 bases stayed unmatched. Germline-derived CDR1 and CDR2 are GTSNPN and SVGIG (reference sequence). In DNA, the CDR3 is TGTGCCTGGAAGGCGGGAGCCACAGATACGCAGTATTTT. Protein product: CAWKAGATDTQYF.

This clone occurred a few times. J is TRBJ1-2 and V is TRBV5-1, with D perhaps matching TRBD1 (6 bases). The CDR3 length is 15 residues. The V gene lost 4 bases and the J gene lost 6 bases, with 19 bases spanning the gap. Germline-derived CDR1 and CDR2 are SGHRS and YFSETQ. CDR3 DNA: TGCGCCAGCAGCCCTCTAACAGGGTACCATGATGGCTACACCTTC. Amino acid sequence: CASSPLTGYHDGYTF.

V gene TRBV4-2 combines with J gene TRBJ2-1, with D perhaps matching TRBD1 (7 bases). The length of the CDR3 is 16 residues. V gave up 0 bases and J gave up 4 bases, with 13 bases separating them. Germline CDR1 reads LGHNA; CDR2 reads YNFKEQ. The CDR3 bases are TGTGCCAGCAGCCAAGATGGAGGGACAGCTTACAATGAGCAGTTCTTC. This gives the protein CASSQDGGTAYNEQFF.

This chain uses TRBV30 with TRBJ1-5, with TRBD1 matching over 7 bases. V lost 2 bases to trimming and J lost 4 bases; unmatched junction nucleotides: 5. Germline V gene lookup returns CDR1 GTSNPN and CDR2 SVGIG (reference sequence). The CDR3 runs to 14 residues. The CDR3 reads CAWSLRDRNQPQHF. For the CDR3, the DNA is TGTGCCTGGAGTTTACGGGACAGAAATCAGCCCCAGCATTTT.

Only a few counts were recorded for this clone. The sample carries other DNA sequences with the same CDR3. V is TRBV20-1 and J is TRBJ2-5; D ambiguous. CDR1 and CDR2 from the germline V gene are DFQATT and SNEGSKA (reference sequence). This CDR3 is built from 11 residues. Trimming removed 3 bases from V and 4 bases from J, with 6 bases in between. The chain's CDR3 is CSARAGETQYF. CDR3 bases: TGCAGTGCTAGGGCAGGAGAGACCCAGTACTTC.

The sample holds a few counts of this clone. This chain connects TRBV5-1 to TRBJ2-1; 8 nucleotides agree with TRBD2. The junction had 8 bases not matched to a gene; V was cut back by 0 bases and J by 6 bases. Germline V CDR1 and CDR2: SGHRS, YFSETQ. The CDR3 loop spans 16 amino acids. The CDR3 DNA sequence: TGCGCCAGCAGCTTGGTAACTGGGACTAGAGGCAATGAGCAGTTCTTC. Protein product: CASSLVTGTRGNEQFF.

V and J are TRBV5-4 and TRBJ2-2; 10 positions agree with TRBD2. V trimming: 5 bases; J trimming: 2 bases; junction bases outside the gene matches: 9. Germline-derived CDR1 and CDR2 are SGHNT and YYREEE (reference sequence). The CDR3 consists of 17 residues. This CDR3 is CASSWGALAGNTGELFF. For the CDR3, the DNA is TGTGCCAGCAGTTGGGGGGCACTAGCGGGAAACACCGGGGAGCTGTTTTTT.

This clone occurred a few times. The chain joins TRBV11-2 to TRBJ2-3; D is unresolved. The CDR3 extends over 14 amino acids. The V and J ends lost 3 bases and 0 bases respectively, with 7 bases between them. From germline, CDR1 is SGHAT and CDR2 FQNNGV. CDR3 nucleotide sequence: TGTGCCAGCAGCTTCGCGTACAGCACAGATACGCAGTATTTT. Amino acid sequence: CASSFAYSTDTQYF.

The CDR3 protein is CAWSRRASGSGETQYF. For the CDR3, the DNA is TGTGCCTGGAGTAGGCGAGCTAGCGGGAGTGGTGAGACCCAGTACTTC. This chain joins TRBV30 and TRBJ2-5, with 10 bases identical to TRBD2. The V gene end was trimmed by 2 bases and the J gene end by 5 bases; junction bases not matched to a gene: 11. CDR1 is GTSNPN, CDR2 SVGIG, per germline (reference sequence). The CDR3 has 16 amino acids.

This clone appeared once. This chain uses TRBV4-1 with TRBJ2-1, with D possibly matching TRBD1 (6 bases). Germline V gives CDR1 MGHRA, CDR2 YSYEKL. V was clipped by 3 bases and J by 7 bases, with 16 bases between them. The CDR3 loop spans 15 amino acids. The chain's CDR3 is CASSHNTGQTNEQFF. The CDR3 DNA follows: TGCGCCAGCAGCCACAACACCGGACAGACAAATGAGCAGTTCTTC.

The J gene is TRBJ2-5, the V gene TRBV28; 10 bases align to TRBD2. There are 18 residues in the CDR3. The trim removed 1 base at V and 6 bases at J, leaving 14 bases unmatched. CDR1 and CDR2 from the germline V gene are MDHEN and SYDVKM. DNA for the CDR3: TGTGCCAGCAGTTTATCCTACTATAGCGGGGGGTCGCGTCAGACCCAGTACTTC. It encodes CASSLSYYSGGSRQTQYF.

J is TRBJ2-5 and V is TRBV30; a possible D gene is TRBD1 (6 bases). Between the trimmed V and J ends, which lost 2 bases and 5 bases, there was a span of 15 bases. This CDR3 spans 14 amino acids. Germline CDR1 GTSNPN, CDR2 SVGIG (reference sequence). In nucleotides, the CDR3 is TGTGCCTGGAGTTTCACAGGGATATCGGAGACCCAGTACTTC. Protein product: CAWSFTGISETQYF.

The CDR3 nucleotides read TGTGCCAGCAGCTCGCCTCCCGGGACAGGGATACCCATTCAGTACTTC. Its translation is CASSSPPGTGIPIQYF. The chain links TRBV5-4 to TRBJ2-4, with 9 bases identical to TRBD1. The CDR3 is 16 amino acids. Germline values: CDR1 SGHNT, CDR2 YYREEE (reference sequence). V was pared by 3 bases and J by 9 bases, with 13 bases of the junction left unmatched.

The chain employs TRBV7-2 and TRBJ2-5, with D possibly being TRBD2 (5 bases). Trimming cost V 5 bases and J 1 base, with 11 bases left between them. The CDR3 sequence is 14 residues long. Germline V lookup: CDR1 SGHTA, CDR2 FQGNSA. CDR3 DNA: TGTGCCAGCAGCCAATGGACTCGCCAAGAGACCCAGTACTTC. Its translation: CASSQWTRQETQYF.